The TCR beta chain under discussion was sequenced for a study of post-analysis software for immune sequencing data. This clonotype turned up a few times. Its antigen is not known. General study points: For normalized Chao1 diversity, multiple sclerosis patients scored significantly lower than controls did. The five TRBV segments detected at higher frequency in patients than in controls included TRBV5-6, TRBV5-1 and TRBV20-1.

Every TCR beta cDNA library bore unique molecular identifiers. Around 500,000 cDNA molecules came from approximately 1 to 10 million T cells. TCRdb itself ran the PCR reads through MiXCR, one entry per CDR3 protein. Of approximately 360,000 distinct CDR3 sequences listed, around 37% are singletons. The CDR3 covers 15 residues. Germline loops: CDR1 DFQATT, CDR2 SNEGSKA (reference sequence). V lost 8 bases to trimming and J lost 0 bases; unmatched junction nucleotides: 10. Source material: blood. This chain uses TRBV20-1 with TRBJ2-1; 7 positions agree with TRBD1. This receptor was obtained from a girl under 18 with multiple sclerosis. CDR3 residues: CSPKGGQSSYNEQFF. For the CDR3, the DNA is TGCAGTCCCAAAGGGGGACAGAGCTCCTACAATGAGCAGTTCTTC.